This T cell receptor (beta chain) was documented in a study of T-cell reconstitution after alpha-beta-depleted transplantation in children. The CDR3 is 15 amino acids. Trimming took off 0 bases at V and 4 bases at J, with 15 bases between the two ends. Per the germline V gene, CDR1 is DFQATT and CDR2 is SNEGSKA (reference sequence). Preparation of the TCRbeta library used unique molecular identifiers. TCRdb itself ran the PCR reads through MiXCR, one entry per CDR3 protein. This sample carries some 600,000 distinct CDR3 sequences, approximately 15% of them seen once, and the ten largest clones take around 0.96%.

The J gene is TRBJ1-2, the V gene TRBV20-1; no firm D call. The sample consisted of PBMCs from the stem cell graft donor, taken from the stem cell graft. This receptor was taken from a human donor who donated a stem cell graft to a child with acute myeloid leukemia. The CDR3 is CSAREGREVGYGYTF. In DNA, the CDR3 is TGCAGTGCTAGAGAGGGCCGGGAGGTCGGCTATGGCTACACCTTC.